The entry that follows covers one T cell receptor (beta chain) sequence. Its antigen is currently unknown. This entry belongs to a study of OX40 agonist ivuxolimab in advanced cancers. Study summary: Dose-escalation subjects each had hepatocellular carcinoma, melanoma, renal cell or head and neck cancer. Study-wide points: Antigen specificity of clonally expanded peripheral T cells was not established.

Profiled with immunoSEQ multiplex PCR; TCRdb holds only in-frame clones, not every one. Of roughly 60,000 clones in the sample, approximately 85% were seen once. This CDR3 has 14 residues. With 4 bases clipped from V and 6 bases from J, the junction kept 6 bases outside the gene matches. The germline V gene has CDR1 KGHSY and CDR2 FQNENV. The input for sequencing was CD4+ or CD8+ T cells sorted from blood, taken in a trial of the OX40 agonist ivuxolimab. This chain joins TRBV16 and TRBJ1-2, with 9 bases fitting TRBD1. This receptor was obtained from an adult with an advanced solid tumor such as melanoma, head and neck, liver or kidney cancer. The CDR3 loop reads CASSRRQGENGYTF. Written as DNA, the CDR3 is TGTGCCAGCAGCCGCAGACAGGGGGAGAATGGCTACACCTTC.